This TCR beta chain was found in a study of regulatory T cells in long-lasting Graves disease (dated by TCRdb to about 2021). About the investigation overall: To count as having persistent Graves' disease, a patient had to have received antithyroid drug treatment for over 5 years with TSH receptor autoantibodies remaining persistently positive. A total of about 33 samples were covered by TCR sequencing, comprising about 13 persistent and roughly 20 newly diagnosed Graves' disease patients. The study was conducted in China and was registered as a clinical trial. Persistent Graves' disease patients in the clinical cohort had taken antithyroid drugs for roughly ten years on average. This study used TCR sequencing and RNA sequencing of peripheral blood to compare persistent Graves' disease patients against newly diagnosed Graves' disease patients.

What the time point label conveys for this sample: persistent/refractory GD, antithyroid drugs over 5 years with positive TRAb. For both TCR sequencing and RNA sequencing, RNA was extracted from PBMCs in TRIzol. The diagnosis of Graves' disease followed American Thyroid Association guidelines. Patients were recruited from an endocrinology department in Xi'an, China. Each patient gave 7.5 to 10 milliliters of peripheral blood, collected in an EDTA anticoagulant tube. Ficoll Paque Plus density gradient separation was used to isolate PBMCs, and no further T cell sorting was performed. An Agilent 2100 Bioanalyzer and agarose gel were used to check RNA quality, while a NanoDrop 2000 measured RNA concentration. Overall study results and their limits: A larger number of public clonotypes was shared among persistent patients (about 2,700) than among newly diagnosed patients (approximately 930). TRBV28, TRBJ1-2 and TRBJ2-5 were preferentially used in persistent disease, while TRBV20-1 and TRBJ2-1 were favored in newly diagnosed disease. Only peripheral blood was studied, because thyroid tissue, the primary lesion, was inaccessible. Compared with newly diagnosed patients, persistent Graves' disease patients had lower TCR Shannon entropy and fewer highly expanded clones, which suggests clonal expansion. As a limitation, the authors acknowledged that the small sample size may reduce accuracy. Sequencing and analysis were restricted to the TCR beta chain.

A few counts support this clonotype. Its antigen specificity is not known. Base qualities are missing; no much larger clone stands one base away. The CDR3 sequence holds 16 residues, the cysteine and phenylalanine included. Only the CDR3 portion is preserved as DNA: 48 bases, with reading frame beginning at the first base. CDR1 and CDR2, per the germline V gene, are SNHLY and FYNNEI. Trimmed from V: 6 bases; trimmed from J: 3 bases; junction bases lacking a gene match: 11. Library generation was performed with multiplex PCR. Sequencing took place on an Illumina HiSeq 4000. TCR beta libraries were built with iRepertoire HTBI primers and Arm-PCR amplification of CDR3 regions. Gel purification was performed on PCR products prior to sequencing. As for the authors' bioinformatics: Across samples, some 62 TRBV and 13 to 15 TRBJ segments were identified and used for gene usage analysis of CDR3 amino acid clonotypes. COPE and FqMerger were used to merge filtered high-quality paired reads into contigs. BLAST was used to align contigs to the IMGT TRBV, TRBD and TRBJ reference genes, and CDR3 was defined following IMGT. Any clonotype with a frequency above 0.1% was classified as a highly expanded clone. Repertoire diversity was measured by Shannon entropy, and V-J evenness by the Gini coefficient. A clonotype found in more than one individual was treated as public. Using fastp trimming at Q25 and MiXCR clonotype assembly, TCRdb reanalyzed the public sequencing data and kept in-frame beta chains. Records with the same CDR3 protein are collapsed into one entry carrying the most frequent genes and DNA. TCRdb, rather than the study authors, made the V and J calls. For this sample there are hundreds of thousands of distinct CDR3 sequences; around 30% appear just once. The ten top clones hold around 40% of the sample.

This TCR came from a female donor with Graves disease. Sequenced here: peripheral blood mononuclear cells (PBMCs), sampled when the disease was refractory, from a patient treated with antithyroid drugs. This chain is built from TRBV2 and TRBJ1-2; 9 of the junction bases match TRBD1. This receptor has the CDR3 CASSFRRRDRDYGYTF. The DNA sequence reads TGTGCCAGCAGCTTCCGCAGGCGGGACAGGGACTATGGCTACACCTTC.